These 29 T cell receptor beta chains came from one sample sequenced in a study of early T cells in non-severe SARS-CoV-2 infection. TCRdb recomputed calls from the 5' RACE reads with MiXCR, one row per CDR3 protein. Among tens of thousands of distinct CDR3 sequences, about 4.5% were seen once, and the ten largest hold around 15%. Sequencing input: whole blood. These receptors came from an adult who was a healthcare worker with PCR-confirmed SARS-CoV-2 infection or an uninfected control (not recorded which).

The CDR3 sequence is CASSYSTGALYEQFF. As DNA, the CDR3 is TGTGCCAGCAGTTACTCGACAGGGGCCTTGTATGAGCAGTTCTTC. This sequence joins TRBV6-5 and TRBJ2-1, with 8 positions matching TRBD1. The CDR3 spans 15 residues. V shed 0 bases and J 8 bases; nucleotides not matched to a gene: 6. CDR1 MNHEY and CDR2 SVGAGI come from the germline V gene.

This clonotype was counted many times. The chain combines TRBV19 with TRBJ1-5; 7 positions match TRBD1. The CDR3 covers 14 residues. The V gene's germline CDR1 is LNHDA and CDR2 SQIVND (reference sequence). V trimming: 3 bases; J trimming: 3 bases; junction bases outside the gene matches: 2. CDR3 residues: CASSIDRVNQPQHF. The CDR3 nucleotides read TGTGCCAGTAGTATTGACAGGGTCAATCAGCCCCAGCATTTT.

This clonotype was counted many times. This sequence joins TRBV6-5 and TRBJ2-1; perhaps TRBD2 as D (5 bases). V was shortened by 11 bases and J by 9 bases, with 26 bases between the two germline ends. The germline CDR1 and CDR2 sequences are MNHEY and SVGAGI. This CDR3 region has 15 residues. CDR3 sequence: CASAFTPGSQVEQFF. Written as DNA, the CDR3 is TGTGCCTCAGCTTTTACCCCGGGGTCGCAAGTTGAGCAGTTCTTC.

In this sample, this clonotype turned up many times. The chain is built from TRBV2 and TRBJ2-3, with D perhaps TRBD2 (5 bases). Between the trimmed V and J ends, which lost 5 bases and 6 bases, there was a span of 9 bases. The CDR3 loop spans 12 amino acids. Germline V gene sequence: CDR1 SNHLY, CDR2 FYNNEI. The CDR3 loop reads CASSKEEDTQYF. The DNA of the CDR3 is TGTGCCAGCAGTAAGGAGGAGGATACGCAGTATTTT.

This clonotype was found many times. The rearrangement joins TRBV5-6 to TRBJ1-5; D gene ambiguous. The CDR3 is 14 residues long. From germline, CDR1 is SGHDT and CDR2 YYEEEE. Deletions cut 0 bases from V and 4 bases from J, with 8 bases between. The CDR3 protein is CASSLGGQNQPQHF. CDR3 in DNA: TGTGCCAGCAGCTTGGGCGGGCAGAATCAGCCCCAGCATTTT.

A note on this clonotype: One base away lies a much larger clone, so this may be a sequencing read error. This sequence joins TRBV2 and TRBJ1-6; 10 bases match TRBD1. Germline-derived CDR1 and CDR2 are SNHLY and FYNNEI. The CDR3 covers 14 residues. V lost 8 bases and J lost 9; bases outside the gene matches: 7. In nucleotides, the CDR3 is TGTGCCAGCGGGGGACAGGGGAATGTTTCACCCCTCCACTTT. It codes for CASGGQGNVSPLHF.

This clonotype showed up many times. The chain joins TRBV7-9 to TRBJ1-1, with D possibly being TRBD1 (6 bases). Between the trimmed V and J ends, which lost 6 bases and 5 bases, there was a span of 16 bases. This CDR3 is built from 14 residues. Per germline, CDR1 SEHNR and CDR2 FQNEAQ (reference sequence). This CDR3 is CASSRQGGSTEAFF. The CDR3 coding sequence is TGTGCCAGCAGTCGTCAAGGGGGGAGTACTGAAGCTTTCTTT.

In regard to this clonotype: It may be a read error: a sequence one base away is much more abundant. CDR3 in DNA: TGTGCCAGCAAGCAGACAGCCCTTGGAAACACCATATATTTT. It encodes CASKQTALGNTIYF. The genes are TRBV13 and TRBJ1-3; possibly TRBD1 for D (5 bases). The CDR3 has 14 amino acids. Trimming shortened V by 7 bases and J by 3 bases, and 13 bases separated the two germline ends. Germline assignment: CDR1 PRHDT and CDR2 FYEKMQ (reference sequence).

V gene TRBV3-1 combines with J gene TRBJ1-1; the D is unclear. V was shortened by 1 base and J by 6 bases, with 9 bases between the two germline ends. CDR1 is LGHDT, CDR2 YNNKEL, per germline (reference sequence). The CDR3 is made up of 13 amino acids. CDR3 DNA: TGTGCCAGCAGCCAAGGGGGTTACGCTGAAGCTTTCTTT. Residues: CASSQGGYAEAFF.

This clonotype was detected many times. The J gene is TRBJ1-1, the V gene TRBV7-9; D gene unclear. The ends were cut back, 5 bases at V and 2 bases at J, with 9 bases in the middle. This CDR3 is built from 13 residues. Per the germline V gene, CDR1 is SEHNR and CDR2 is FQNEAQ (reference sequence). DNA of the CDR3: TGTGCCAGCAGCCCAGAGATTAACACTGAAGCTTTCTTT. Amino acid sequence: CASSPEINTEAFF.

There are a few counts of this clonotype. The CDR3 region has the DNA TGCAGCGGAAAGACTAGCGGGGGGGTATTGCAGTTCTTC. It encodes CSGKTSGGVLQFF. V usage is TRBV29-1 and J usage is TRBJ2-1, with TRBD2 matching 14 bases. This CDR3 spans 13 amino acids. Trimming removed 7 bases from V and 12 bases from J; junction bases left unmatched: 8. CDR1 and CDR2 from the germline V gene are SQVTM and ANQGSEA.

This clonotype was found many times. The CDR3 region has the DNA TGCAGCGGTGGGGGTAGCGGGGAAGGCACAGATACGCAGTATTTT. Protein sequence: CSGGGSGEGTDTQYF. The chain employs TRBV29-1 and TRBJ2-3; 8 bases are shared with TRBD2. Unmatched junction bases numbered 10, after V lost 7 bases and J lost 1 base. CDR3 length equals 15 residues. CDR1 and CDR2 (germline): SQVTM, ANQGSEA.

This clonotype was seen at least ten times. This chain links TRBV7-9 with TRBJ2-2, with unresolved D. This CDR3 has 14 amino acids. Between the trimmed V and J ends, which lost 3 bases and 2 bases, there was a span of 7 bases. Germline V CDR1 and CDR2: SEHNR, FQNEAQ (reference sequence). DNA for the CDR3: TGTGCCAGCAGCTTGCCGGTCAACACCGGGGAGCTGTTTTTT. Its translation: CASSLPVNTGELFF.

This clonotype was recorded at least ten times. The V call is TRBV3-1, the J call TRBJ1-4, with D hard to call. The CDR3 is made up of 12 amino acids. V was shortened by 0 bases and J by 11 bases, with 7 bases between the two germline ends. CDR1 and CDR2 from the germline V gene are LGHDT and YNNKEL (reference sequence). The CDR3 bases are TGTGCCAGCAGCCAAGATCAGGTGAAACTGTTTTTT. Protein sequence: CASSQDQVKLFF.

The chain is built from TRBV5-1 and TRBJ1-2, with D perhaps matching TRBD1 (5 bases). Germline CDR1 and CDR2: SGHRS and YFSETQ. The CDR3 contains 14 residues. With 1 base removed from V and 2 bases from J, the gap between germline ends came to 9 bases. CDR3 nucleotides: TGCGCCAGCAGCTTGTCCCGACAGAACTATGGCTACACCTTC. Its protein product is CASSLSRQNYGYTF.

This clonotype came up many times. The genes are TRBV7-9 and TRBJ1-1, with a weak D call TRBD1 (5 bases). The CDR3 length is 14 residues. CDR1 and CDR2 from the germline V gene are SEHNR and FQNEAQ (reference sequence). The ends were cut back, 1 base at V and 1 base at J, with 7 bases in the middle. Written as DNA, the CDR3 is TGTGCCAGCAGCTTAGATGGGGGGAACACTGAAGCTTTCTTT. Residues: CASSLDGGNTEAFF.

There are many counts of this clonotype. This sequence joins TRBV20-1 and TRBJ1-5; D is uncertain. CDR1 is DFQATT and CDR2 is SNEGSKA in the germline V gene (reference sequence). The V and J ends lost 3 bases and 1 base respectively, with 7 bases between them. This CDR3 contains 13 residues. The CDR3 DNA reads TGCAGTGCTAGCGGCGGAAGCAATCAGCCCCAGCATTTT. Its translation: CSASGGSNQPQHF.

This clonotype has a count of ten or more. This chain joins TRBV20-1 and TRBJ2-7; D perhaps matches TRBD2 (6 bases). Trimming stripped 5 bases from V and 3 bases from J, with 20 bases between. Germline V gene lookup returns CDR1 DFQATT and CDR2 SNEGSKA (reference sequence). The CDR3 totals 15 residues. Written as DNA, the CDR3 is TGCAGTGCTGGGTCTAGCTGGCGGGGAATCTACGAGCAGTACTTC. Its protein product is CSAGSSWRGIYEQYF.

This clonotype was found a few times. V gene TRBV3-1 combines with J gene TRBJ1-1; D is unresolved. This CDR3 spans 14 amino acids. Germline V gene data show CDR1 as LGHDT and CDR2 as YNNKEL (reference sequence). V was pared by 1 base and J by 0 bases, with 6 bases between. In DNA, the CDR3 is TGTGCCAGCAGCCAAGCCGGACTGAACACTGAAGCTTTCTTT. Protein sequence: CASSQAGLNTEAFF.

There are many counts of this clonotype. The chain uses TRBV20-1 and TRBJ1-1; D uncertain. This CDR3 is 14 amino acids long. V was shortened by 0 bases and J by 0 bases, with 8 bases between the two germline ends. Germline CDR1 is DFQATT and CDR2 is SNEGSKA (reference sequence). Written as DNA, the CDR3 is TGCAGTGCTAGAGATGCCAGCTTGAACACTGAAGCTTTCTTT. As protein: CSARDASLNTEAFF.

V usage is TRBV18 and J usage is TRBJ2-4; 7 bases match TRBD2. Germline CDR1 is KGHSH and CDR2 is LQKENI. The CDR3 loop spans 14 amino acids. Trimming at V came to 6 bases and at J to 0 bases, leaving 2 bases not matched to a gene. The CDR3 region is CASSSGVAKNIQYF. The CDR3 region has the DNA TGTGCCAGCTCCAGCGGGGTAGCCAAAAACATTCAGTACTTC.

This clonotype was counted many times. This chain joins TRBV4-2 and TRBJ2-7; D might be TRBD1 (5 bases). Per the germline V gene, CDR1 is LGHNA and CDR2 is YNFKEQ. Trimming left V 0 bases short and J 3 bases short, with 18 bases between. The CDR3 contains 17 residues. CDR3 amino acids: CASSQESGAVARYEQYF. CDR3 nucleotides: TGTGCCAGCAGCCAAGAAAGTGGGGCAGTCGCTCGCTACGAGCAGTACTTC.

The genes are TRBV30 and TRBJ2-2, with a possible D match to TRBD1 (6 bases). Trimming cost V 5 bases and J 0 bases, with 13 bases left between them. In germline, CDR1 is GTSNPN, CDR2 SVGIG (reference sequence). The length of the CDR3 is 15 residues. In DNA form, the CDR3 reads TGTGCCTGGGCGGCAGGGGCAGCGAACACCGGGGAGCTGTTTTTT. It codes for CAWAAGAANTGELFF.

This clonotype was seen a few times. V is TRBV7-9 and J is TRBJ2-3; tentatively, D is TRBD2 (6 bases). The V gene's germline CDR1 is SEHNR and CDR2 FQNEAQ (reference sequence). The germline V and J ends were trimmed by 1 base and 6 bases, with 8 bases remaining between them. The CDR3 has 13 amino acids. CDR3 nucleotides: TGTGCCAGCAGCTTAGTTGGGAGGGATACGCAGTATTTT. It encodes CASSLVGRDTQYF.

This clonotype was recorded at least ten times. The chain has TRBV30 and TRBJ1-6, with no clear D. This CDR3 is 13 amino acids long. The germline V and J ends were trimmed by 1 base and 9 bases, with 10 bases remaining between them. Looked up from germline, CDR1 is GTSNPN and CDR2 is SVGIG (reference sequence). CDR3 loop: CAWSGVSTSPLHF. CDR3 nucleotides: TGTGCCTGGAGTGGTGTTTCTACTTCACCCCTCCACTTT. The full variable domain, rest sourced from reference TRBV30 and TRBJ1-6, is SQTIHQWPATLVQPVGSPLSLECTVEGTSNPNLYWYRQAAGRGLQLLFYSVGIGQISSEVPQNLSASRPQDRQFILSSKKLLLSDSGFYLCAWSGVSTSPLHFGNGTRLTVT.

This clonotype has ten or more counts. The chain employs TRBV7-9 and TRBJ2-1; 12 bases line up with TRBD2. CDR3 length: 15 amino acids. The junction had 8 bases not matched to a gene; V was cut back by 5 bases and J by 9 bases. The V gene's germline CDR1 is SEHNR and CDR2 FQNEAQ (reference sequence). CDR3 DNA sequence: TGTGCCAGCAGCCCTCTAGCGGGGGGGTTTAGTGAGCAGTTCTTC. Translating gives CASSPLAGGFSEQFF.

The table lists this clonotype with many counts. This chain links TRBV25-1 with TRBJ2-1; 8 bases align to TRBD2. The CDR3 is 18 residues long. Germline CDR1 MGHDK, CDR2 SYGVNS. Germline trimming cut 4 bases from V and 1 base from J; bases unmatched to any gene: 12. The CDR3 DNA follows: TGTGCCAGCAGTGGCCAGCGGGGGCCAGAAGGGTCCTACAATGAGCAGTTCTTC. Its translation: CASSGQRGPEGSYNEQFF.

This clonotype was recorded at least ten times. CDR3 loop: CAAGGNYGYTF. The CDR3 nucleotides read TGTGCTGCAGGGGGGAACTATGGCTACACCTTC. V gene TRBV30 combines with J gene TRBJ1-2; 7 bases line up with TRBD1. In germline, CDR1 is GTSNPN, CDR2 SVGIG (reference sequence). The CDR3 is 11 residues long.

This clonotype came up many times. The rearrangement joins TRBV10-3 to TRBJ2-1; 7 positions match TRBD2. In germline, CDR1 is ENHRY, CDR2 SYGVKD. The CDR3 has 15 amino acids. V gave up 0 bases and J gave up 6 bases; unmatched junction bases: 5. CDR3 DNA sequence: TGTGCCATCAGTGAGTCGAAGGGACTAACCAATGAGCAGTTCTTC. This gives the protein CAISESKGLTNEQFF.